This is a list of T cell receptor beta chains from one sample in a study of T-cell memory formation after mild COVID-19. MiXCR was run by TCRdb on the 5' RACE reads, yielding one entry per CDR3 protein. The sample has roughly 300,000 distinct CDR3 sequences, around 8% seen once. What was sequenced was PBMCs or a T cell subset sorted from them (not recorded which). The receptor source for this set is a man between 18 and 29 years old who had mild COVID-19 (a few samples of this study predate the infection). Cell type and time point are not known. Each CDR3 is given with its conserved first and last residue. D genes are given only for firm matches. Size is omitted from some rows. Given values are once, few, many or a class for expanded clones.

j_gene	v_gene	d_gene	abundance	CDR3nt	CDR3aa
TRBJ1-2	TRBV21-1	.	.	TGTGCCAGCATAGACGACCAAGTTCCGTCTAACTATGGCTACACCTTC	CASIDDQVPSNYGYTF
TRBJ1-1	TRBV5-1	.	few	TGCGCCAGCGCCCTGGCAGGGCAAGACGGCTTCGCTTTCTTT	CASALAGQDGFAFF
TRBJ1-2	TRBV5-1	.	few	TGCGCCAGCAGTATTGAGAGGGGGACTGGCTACACCTTC	CASSIERGTGYTF
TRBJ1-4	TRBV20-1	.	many	TGCAGTGCTGCGGTCTCGGCTAATGAAAAACTGTTTTTT	CSAAVSANEKLFF
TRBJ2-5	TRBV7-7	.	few	TGTGCTAGCAGCTTAGCGCCGAAAGAGACCCAGTACTTC	CASSLAPKETQYF
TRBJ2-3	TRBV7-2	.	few	TGTGCCAGCAGCCCAGAGTCGGGGCAGGATACGCAGTATTTT	CASSPESGQDTQYF
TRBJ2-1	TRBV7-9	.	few	TGTGCCAGCAGCTTACTCTCGGGGGGCACTGAGCAGTTCTTC	CASSLLSGGTEQFF
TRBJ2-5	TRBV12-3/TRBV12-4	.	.	TGTGCCAGCAGCTCACCCAGAGATGGGGCCCTAAAAGAGACCCAGTACTTC	CASSSPRDGALKETQYF
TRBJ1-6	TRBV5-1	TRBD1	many	TGCGCCAGCAGCTCGACAGGGGGTAATTCACCCCTCCACTTT	CASSSTGGNSPLHF
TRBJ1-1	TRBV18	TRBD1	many	TGTGCCAGCTCACCAAGCCTGGACAGGATTTCGACTGAAGCTTTCTTT	CASSPSLDRISTEAFF
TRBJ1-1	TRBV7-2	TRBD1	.	TGTGCCGTCGTTTTGGGACAGGGGGCCACTGAAGCTTTCTTT	CAVVLGQGATEAFF
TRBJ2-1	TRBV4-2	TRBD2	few	TGTGCCAGCAGCGGGGGACTACCTGACAATGAGCAGTTCTTC	CASSGGLPDNEQFF
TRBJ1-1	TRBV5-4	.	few	TGTGCCAGCAGCTCACCAAGCGCGGACACTGAAGCTTTCTTT	CASSSPSADTEAFF
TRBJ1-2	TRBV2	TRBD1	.	TGTGCCAGCAGTGAGCGGACAGGGGACTATGGCTACACCTTC	CASSERTGDYGYTF
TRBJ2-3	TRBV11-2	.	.	TGTGCCAGCAGCACCCACAGGGTCAGCACAGATACGCAGTATTTT	CASSTHRVSTDTQYF
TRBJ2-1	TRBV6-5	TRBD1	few	TGTGCCAGCAAAACCCCCGGGACAGGGGCCAATGAGCAGTTCTTC	CASKTPGTGANEQFF
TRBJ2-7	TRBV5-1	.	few	TGCGCCAGCAGCCTGGACATCTACGAGCAGTACTTC	CASSLDIYEQYF
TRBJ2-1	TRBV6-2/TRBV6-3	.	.	TGTGCCAGCAGCCCCCCTGGCGCCGGGTTAAATGAGCAGTTCTTC	CASSPPGAGLNEQFF
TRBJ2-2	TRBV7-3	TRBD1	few	TGTGCCAGCAGCGCAAACAGGGGCTACACCGGGGAGCTGTTTTTT	CASSANRGYTGELFF
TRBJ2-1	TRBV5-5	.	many	TGTGCCAGCGGCCCGAGGGCCTTCCCCGACAATGAGCAGTTCTTC	CASGPRAFPDNEQFF
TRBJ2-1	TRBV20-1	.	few	TGCAGTGCTAGAGAGTCGCTAGCTTACAATGAGCAGTTCTTC	CSARESLAYNEQFF
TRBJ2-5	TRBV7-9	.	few	TGTGCCAGCAGCTCCCCGTTGTTGAGCGGCCGGACCTTAACCCAGTACTTC	CASSSPLLSGRTLTQYF